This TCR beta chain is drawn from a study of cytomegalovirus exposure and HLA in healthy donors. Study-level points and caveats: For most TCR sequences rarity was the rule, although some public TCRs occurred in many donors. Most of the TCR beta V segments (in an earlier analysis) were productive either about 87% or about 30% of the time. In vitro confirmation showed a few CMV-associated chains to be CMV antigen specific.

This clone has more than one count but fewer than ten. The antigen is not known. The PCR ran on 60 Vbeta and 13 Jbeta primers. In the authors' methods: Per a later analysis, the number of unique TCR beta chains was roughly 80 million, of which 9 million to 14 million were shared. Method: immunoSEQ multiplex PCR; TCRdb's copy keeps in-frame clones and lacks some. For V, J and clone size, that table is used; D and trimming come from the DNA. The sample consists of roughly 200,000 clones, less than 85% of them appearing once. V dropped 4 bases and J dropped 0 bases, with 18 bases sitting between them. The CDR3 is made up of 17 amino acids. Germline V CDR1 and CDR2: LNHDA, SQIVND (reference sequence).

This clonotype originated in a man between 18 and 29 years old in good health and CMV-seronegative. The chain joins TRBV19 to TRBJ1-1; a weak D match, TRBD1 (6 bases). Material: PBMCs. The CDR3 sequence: CASSTERQAVMNTEAFF. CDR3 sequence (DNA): TGTGCCAGTAGTACCGAGAGACAGGCTGTAATGAACACTGAAGCTTTCTTT.